The TCR beta chain under discussion was sequenced for a study of OX40 agonist ivuxolimab in advanced cancers. Background on the study: Each dose-escalation patient presented with hepatocellular carcinoma, melanoma, renal cell or head and neck cancer. From 23 to 79 years was the age range, with a mean of around 54 years, and roughly 83% were male. One patient with hepatocellular carcinoma and two with cutaneous melanoma, three in all, had partial responses.

The protocol was immunoSEQ multiplex PCR, while the TCRdb copy is restricted to in-frame clones and leaves out a portion. The data show 76,000 or so clones, with about 93% seen just once and less than 8% held by the top ten. The CDR3 loop spans 14 amino acids. The germline CDR1 and CDR2 sequences are MNHEY and SVGAGI. V lost 0 bases, J lost 7 bases, and 9 bases lay in between. Study-wide results and limits: Averaging showed that CD8+ T cells had more expanded clones than CD4+ did.

As for this clone: Its matching antigen is unknown.

The source of this sequence is an adult with an advanced solid tumor such as melanoma, head and neck, liver or kidney cancer. The chain uses TRBV6-5 and TRBJ2-2; either TRBD1 or TRBD2 may fit D (5 bases each). The sample in question was CD4+ or CD8+ T cells sorted from blood, obtained in a trial of the OX40 agonist ivuxolimab. The CDR3 nucleotides read TGTGCCAGCAGTTACTCGAGGGGCTTCGGGGAGCTGTTTTTT. Translation gives CASSYSRGFGELFF.